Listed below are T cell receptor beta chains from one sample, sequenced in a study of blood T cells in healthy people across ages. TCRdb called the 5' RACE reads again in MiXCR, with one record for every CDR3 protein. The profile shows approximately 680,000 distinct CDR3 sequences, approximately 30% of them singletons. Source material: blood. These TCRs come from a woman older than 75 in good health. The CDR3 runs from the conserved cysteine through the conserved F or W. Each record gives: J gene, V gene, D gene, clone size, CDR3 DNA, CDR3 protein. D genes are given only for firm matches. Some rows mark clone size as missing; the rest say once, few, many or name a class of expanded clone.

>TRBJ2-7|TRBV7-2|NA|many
TGTGCCAGCAGCTTAGAGGCGATAAAACGGGGGACCTACGAGCAGTACTTC
CASSLEAIKRGTYEQYF
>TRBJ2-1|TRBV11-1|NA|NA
TGTGCCAGCAGCTTAATGGGCCGGGGCAATGAGCAGTTCTTC
CASSLMGRGNEQFF
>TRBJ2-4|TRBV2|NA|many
TGTGCCAGCAGTGAAGACCCACAAAGGGAGCAGTACTTC
CASSEDPQREQYF
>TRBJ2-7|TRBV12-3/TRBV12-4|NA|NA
TGTGCCAGCAGTTTCGGGGACCGAGGGGAGCAGTACTTC
CASSFGDRGEQYF
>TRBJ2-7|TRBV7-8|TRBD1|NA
TGTGCCAGCAGCAGAAGTTGGGGTCAGGGGGCAAGAGAGCAGTACTTC
CASSRSWGQGAREQYF
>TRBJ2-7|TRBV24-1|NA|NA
TGTGCCACCAGTGATTCCCGCCGTTTGCCCCGGGCCCAGTACTTC
CATSDSRRLPRAQYF
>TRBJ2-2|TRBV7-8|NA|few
TGTGCCAGCAGCCTAAAGGCAGGGAACACCGGGGAGCTGTTTTTT
CASSLKAGNTGELFF
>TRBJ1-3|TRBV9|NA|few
TGTGCCAGCAGCGTAGGCGGGGGCTTCTCTGGAAACACCATATATTTT
CASSVGGGFSGNTIYF
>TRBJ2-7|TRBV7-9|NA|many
TGTGCCAGCAGCTTAAGGGGCAGTATGAACTACGAGCAGTACTTC
CASSLRGSMNYEQYF
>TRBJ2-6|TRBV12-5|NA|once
TGTGCTAGTGGTTTGTTCTCTGGGGCCAACGTCCTGACTTTC
CASGLFSGANVLTF
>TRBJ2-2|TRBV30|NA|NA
TGTGCCTGGAGCGCGGCGACCGGGGAGCTGTTTTTT
CAWSAATGELFF
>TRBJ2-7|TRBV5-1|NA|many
TGCGCCAGCAGCCAACAGCCGGGATCGATGATTGCCGAGCAGTACTTC
CASSQQPGSMIAEQYF
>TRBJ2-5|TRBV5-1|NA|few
TGCGCCAGCAGCTTGGGGTTGACCAGCCCGTTTCGGGAGACCCAGTACTTC
CASSLGLTSPFRETQYF
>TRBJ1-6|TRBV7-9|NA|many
TGTGCCAGCAGCTTGACAACGGACAATTCACCCCTCCACTTT
CASSLTTDNSPLHF
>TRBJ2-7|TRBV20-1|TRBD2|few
TGCAGTGCTAGAAAGGCTAGCGGGAGTAGTTACGAGCAGTACTTC
CSARKASGSSYEQYF
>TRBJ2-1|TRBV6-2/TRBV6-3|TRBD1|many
TGTGCCACCTACCGACAGGGTACGATTGAGCAGTTCTTC
CATYRQGTIEQFF
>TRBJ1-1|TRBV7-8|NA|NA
TGTGCCAGCAGCCTCCGCGGAACCGGGGGGGGGAGAGAGTTAGAAGCTTTCTTT
CASSLRGTGGGRELEAFF
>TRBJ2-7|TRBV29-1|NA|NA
TGCAGCGTTGCGGGAAGCGAGCAGTACTTC
CSVAGSEQYF
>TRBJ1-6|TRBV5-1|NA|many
TGCGCCAGCAGCTTGTTTGCGGGACAATATAATTCACCCCTCCACTTT
CASSLFAGQYNSPLHF
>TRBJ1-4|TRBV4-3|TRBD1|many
TGCGCCAGCAGCCAATCCGGGACAGGGTTAGAAAAACTGTTTTTT
CASSQSGTGLEKLFF
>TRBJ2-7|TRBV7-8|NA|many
TGTGCCAGCAGCTTAAATGTTCACTACGAGCAGTACTTC
CASSLNVHYEQYF
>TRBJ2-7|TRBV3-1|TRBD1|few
TGTGCCAGCAACCAAGACAGGGGAGCCTACGAGCAGTACTTC
CASNQDRGAYEQYF
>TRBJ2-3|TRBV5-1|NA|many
TGCGCCAGCAGCTTGACCCCCGTTACGTCAGATACGCAGTATTTT
CASSLTPVTSDTQYF
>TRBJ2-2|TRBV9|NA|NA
TGTGCCAGCAGCGTAGGGCAGCCGACCGGGGAGCTGTTTTTT
CASSVGQPTGELFF
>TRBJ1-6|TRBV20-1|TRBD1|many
TGCAGTGCTGGGGACAGCCCAAATTCACCCCTCCACTTT
CSAGDSPNSPLHF
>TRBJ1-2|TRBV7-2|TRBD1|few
TGTGCCAGCAGCTCCAGACAGGGCGCGGGGGGGTATGGCTACACCTTC
CASSSRQGAGGYGYTF
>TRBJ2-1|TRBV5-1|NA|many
TGCGCCAGCAGCCTATACTACGGAGGTGAGCAGTTCTTC
CASSLYYGGEQFF
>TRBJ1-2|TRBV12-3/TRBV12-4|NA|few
TGTGCCAGCAGTTGGCGCAGCCACTATGGCTACACCTTC
CASSWRSHYGYTF
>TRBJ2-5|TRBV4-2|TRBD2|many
TGTGCCAGCAGCCAACCAGGGACTAGCGGAAATGAGCAGTACTTC
CASSQPGTSGNEQYF
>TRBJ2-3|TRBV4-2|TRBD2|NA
TGTGCCAGCAGCCAAGCCCTGGGAGCGGGAGCCGCAGATACGCAGTATTTT
CASSQALGAGAADTQYF
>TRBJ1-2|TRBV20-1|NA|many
TGCAGTGCTAGACCAGAACGGGACACACATGGCTACACCTTC
CSARPERDTHGYTF
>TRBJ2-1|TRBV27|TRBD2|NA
TGTGCCAGCAGTTCAAGACTAGCGGGGGACTCCTACAATGAGCAGTTCTTC
CASSSRLAGDSYNEQFF
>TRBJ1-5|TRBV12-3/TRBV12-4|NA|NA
TGTGCCAGCAGTTTCCGACACGACAATCAGCCCCAGCATTTT
CASSFRHDNQPQHF
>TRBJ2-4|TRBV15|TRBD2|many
TGTGCCACCAGCACCAAACATCAAGTGACTAGCGGGGGGATAACCAAAAACATTCAGTACTTC
CATSTKHQVTSGGITKNIQYF
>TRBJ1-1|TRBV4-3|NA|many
TGCGCCAGCAGGCCCTATCAACGGGGTTTGGACACTGAAGCTTTCTTT
CASRPYQRGLDTEAFF
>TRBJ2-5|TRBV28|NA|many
TGTGCCAGCAGTTGGAACCAGGGACCGGAGACCCAGTACTTC
CASSWNQGPETQYF
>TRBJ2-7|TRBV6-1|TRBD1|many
TGTGCCAGCAAAAGGACAGGCGACTCCTACGAGCAGTACTTC
CASKRTGDSYEQYF
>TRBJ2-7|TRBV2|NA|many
TGTGCCAGCAGGGTTTCCCAACAATCCCACGAGCAGTACTTC
CASRVSQQSHEQYF
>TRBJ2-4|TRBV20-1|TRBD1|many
TGCAGTGCTAGAGTCTGGTCCGGGACAGGGCGGTTCATTCAGTACTTC
CSARVWSGTGRFIQYF
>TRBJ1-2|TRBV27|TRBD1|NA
TGTGCCAGCAGTCCGACAGGGCCCAACTATGGCTACACCTTC
CASSPTGPNYGYTF
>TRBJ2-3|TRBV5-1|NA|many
TGCGCCAGCAGCTTTAAAGGGTCCTCCACAGATACGCAGTATTTT
CASSFKGSSTDTQYF
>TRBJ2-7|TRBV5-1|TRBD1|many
TGCGCCAGCAGCTTGGATCGAGGGGGCAAGGACGAGCAGTACTTC
CASSLDRGGKDEQYF